The 10 T cell receptor beta chains below were found in one sample sequenced in a study of OX40 agonist ivuxolimab in advanced cancers. Data came from immunoSEQ multiplex PCR; TCRdb stores just in-frame clones and leaves some out. The data show roughly 50,000 clones, approximately 86% seen once. The source material was CD4+ or CD8+ T cells sorted from blood, sampled in a trial of the OX40 agonist ivuxolimab. Receptors originate from an adult with an advanced solid tumor such as melanoma, head and neck, liver or kidney cancer.

The rearrangement links TRBV10-3 to TRBJ1-5, with TRBD1 matching over 8 bases. The length of the CDR3 is 15 residues. Germline V gives CDR1 ENHRY, CDR2 SYGVKD. V dropped 2 bases and J dropped 6; count of bases not matched to a gene: 6. The CDR3 region is CAISEGQGGSQPQHF. CDR3 DNA: TGTGCCATCAGTGAGGGACAGGGAGGGAGTCAGCCCCAGCATTTT.

This chain joins TRBV7-9 and TRBJ2-5; 8 positions match TRBD2. The CDR3 sequence is 16 residues long. Germline-derived CDR1 and CDR2 are SEHNR and FQNEAQ (reference sequence). Germline trimming cut 7 bases from V and 1 base from J; bases unmatched to any gene: 11. The CDR3 reads CASNHWGGRFQETQYF. DNA of the CDR3: TGTGCCAGCAACCATTGGGGCGGGAGGTTCCAAGAGACCCAGTACTTC.

V gene TRBV6-5 combines with J gene TRBJ1-2; TRBD1 might be the D (6 bases). The CDR3 contains 13 residues. Trimming left V 0 bases short and J 8 bases short, with 10 bases between. The V gene's germline CDR1 is MNHEY and CDR2 SVGAGI. The CDR3 region is CASSYSGGDGYTF. The CDR3 nucleotides are TGTGCCAGCAGTTACTCTGGGGGCGACGGCTACACCTTC.

The chain carries TRBV5-1 and TRBJ1-3; 7 nucleotides match TRBD1. There are 15 residues in the CDR3. The V gene's germline CDR1 is SGHRS and CDR2 YFSETQ. Trimming cost V 4 bases and J 4 bases; bases outside gene matches: 8. In DNA form, the CDR3 reads TGCGCCAGCAGCACAGGGACAGCGAGGGGAAACACCATATATTTT. Its translation: CASSTGTARGNTIYF.

The V call is TRBV29-1, the J call TRBJ1-1; D may be TRBD1 (6 bases). CDR1 is SQVTM, CDR2 ANQGSEA, per germline. Trimming removed 4 bases at V and 5 bases at J, with 17 bases between. The CDR3 covers 14 residues. The CDR3 here is CSVVLQARGTEAFF. The CDR3 coding sequence is TGCAGCGTTGTTCTACAGGCAAGGGGGACTGAAGCTTTCTTT.

This clone was detected a few times. The chain recombines TRBV7-8 with TRBJ2-2; D possibly corresponds to TRBD2 (5 bases). The CDR3 extends over 15 amino acids. CDR1 SGHVS and CDR2 FQNEAQ come from the germline V gene. Trimming removed 4 bases from V and 0 bases from J, with 9 bases in between. The CDR3 coding sequence is TGTGCCAGCAGCTCCCGGACTCCGAACACCGGGGAGCTGTTTTTT. It yields the protein CASSSRTPNTGELFF.

V usage is TRBV10-1 and J usage is TRBJ2-1; no definite D call. The CDR3 runs 12 residues. V lost 6 bases and J lost 8, with 11 bases in between. Germline V lookup: CDR1 WNHNN, CDR2 SYGVQD (reference sequence). As DNA, the CDR3 is TGCGCCAGCAGCGATCGCAGCCATGAGCAGTTCTTC. It is translated as CASSDRSHEQFF.

V is TRBV11-2 and J is TRBJ2-1, with 14 bases aligning to TRBD2. Germline lookup yields CDR1 SGHAT and CDR2 FQNNGV. The CDR3 loop spans 18 amino acids. V gave up 5 bases and J gave up 0 bases; unmatched junction bases: 6. CDR3 nucleotide sequence: TGTGCCAGCAGCCCGACTAGCGGGGGGGCAAGCTCCTACAATGAGCAGTTCTTC. It is translated as CASSPTSGGASSYNEQFF.

The rearrangement joins TRBV9 to TRBJ1-6, with D possibly matching TRBD1 (6 bases). Germline-derived CDR1 and CDR2 are SGDLS and YYNGEE. The ends were cut back, 0 bases at V and 13 bases at J, with 8 bases in the middle. The CDR3 extends over 12 amino acids. The CDR3 bases are TGTGCCAGCAGCGTAGAGGGGGGGCCCCTCCACTTT. It specifies CASSVEGGPLHF.

The table lists this clone with a count of one. This chain links TRBV7-3 with TRBJ2-3; D possibly corresponds to TRBD1 (6 bases). V was clipped by 4 bases and J by 2 bases, with 13 bases between them. This CDR3 is 15 amino acids long. Looked up from germline, CDR1 is SGHTA and CDR2 is FQGTGA. The CDR3 protein is CASSSQGAFTDTQYF. Written as DNA, the CDR3 is TGTGCCAGCAGCTCACAGGGAGCCTTCACAGATACGCAGTATTTT.